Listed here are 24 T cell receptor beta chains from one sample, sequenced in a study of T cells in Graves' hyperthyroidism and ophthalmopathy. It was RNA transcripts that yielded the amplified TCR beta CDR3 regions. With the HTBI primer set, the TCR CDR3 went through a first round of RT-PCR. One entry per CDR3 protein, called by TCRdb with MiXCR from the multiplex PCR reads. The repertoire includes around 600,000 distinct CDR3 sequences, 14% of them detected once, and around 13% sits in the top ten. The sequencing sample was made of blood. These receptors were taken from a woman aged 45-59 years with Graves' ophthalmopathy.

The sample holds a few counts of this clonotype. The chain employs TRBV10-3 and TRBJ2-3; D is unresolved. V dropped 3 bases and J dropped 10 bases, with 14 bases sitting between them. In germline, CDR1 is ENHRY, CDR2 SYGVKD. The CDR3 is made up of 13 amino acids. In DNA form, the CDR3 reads TGTGCCATCAGTGAACTGTCCCAAAGTGCGCAGTATTTT. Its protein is CAISELSQSAQYF.

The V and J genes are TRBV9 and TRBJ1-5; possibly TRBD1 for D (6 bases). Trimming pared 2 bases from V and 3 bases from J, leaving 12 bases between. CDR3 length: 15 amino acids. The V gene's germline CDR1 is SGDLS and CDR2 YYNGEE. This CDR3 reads CASSVTGFLNQPQHF. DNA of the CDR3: TGTGCCAGCAGCGTTACAGGGTTCCTCAATCAGCCCCAGCATTTT.

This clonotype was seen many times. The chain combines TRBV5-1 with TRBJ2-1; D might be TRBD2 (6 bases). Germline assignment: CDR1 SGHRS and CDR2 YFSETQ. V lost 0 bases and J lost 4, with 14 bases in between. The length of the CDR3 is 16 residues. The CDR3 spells CASSLAGSGDYNEQFF. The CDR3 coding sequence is TGCGCCAGCAGCTTGGCCGGTAGCGGAGATTACAATGAGCAGTTCTTC.

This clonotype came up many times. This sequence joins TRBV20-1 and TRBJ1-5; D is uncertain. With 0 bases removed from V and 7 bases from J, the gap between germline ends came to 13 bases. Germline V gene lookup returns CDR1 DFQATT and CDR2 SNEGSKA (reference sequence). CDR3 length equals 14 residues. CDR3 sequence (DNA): TGCAGTGCTAGAGATAGCGGGGTGGAGCAGCCCCAGCATTTT. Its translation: CSARDSGVEQPQHF.

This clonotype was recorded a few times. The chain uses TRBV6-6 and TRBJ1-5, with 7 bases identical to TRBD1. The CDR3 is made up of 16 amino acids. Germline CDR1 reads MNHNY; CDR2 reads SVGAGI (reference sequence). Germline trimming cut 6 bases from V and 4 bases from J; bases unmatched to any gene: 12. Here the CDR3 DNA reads TGTGCCAGCAGCCTAAACCGCAAACAGGGGAATCAGCCCCAGCATTTT. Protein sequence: CASSLNRKQGNQPQHF.

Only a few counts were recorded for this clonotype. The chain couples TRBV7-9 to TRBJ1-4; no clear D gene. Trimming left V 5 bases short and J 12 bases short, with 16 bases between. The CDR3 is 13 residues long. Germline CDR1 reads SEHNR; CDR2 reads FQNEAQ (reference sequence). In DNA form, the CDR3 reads TGTGCCAGCAGCCTGCTGACGGAGGTGGAACTGTTTTTT. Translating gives CASSLLTEVELFF.

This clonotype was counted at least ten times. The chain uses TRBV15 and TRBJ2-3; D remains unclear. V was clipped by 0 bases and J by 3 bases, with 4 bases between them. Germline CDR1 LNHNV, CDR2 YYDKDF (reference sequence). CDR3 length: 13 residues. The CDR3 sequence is CATSREMTDTQYF. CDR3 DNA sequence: TGTGCCACCAGCAGAGAAATGACAGATACGCAGTATTTT.

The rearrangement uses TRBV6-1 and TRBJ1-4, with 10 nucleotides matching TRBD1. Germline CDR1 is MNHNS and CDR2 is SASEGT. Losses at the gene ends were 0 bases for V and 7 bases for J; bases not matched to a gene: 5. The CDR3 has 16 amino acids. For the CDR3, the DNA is TGTGCCAGCAGTGAAGCTTGGGACAGGGGAGGTGAAAAACTGTTTTTT. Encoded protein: CASSEAWDRGGEKLFF.

CDR3 DNA: TGTGCCACCAGACAGAGACGGGACAGCTACGAGCAGTACTTC. Amino acids: CATRQRRDSYEQYF. This chain uses TRBV6-2 or TRBV6-3 with TRBJ2-7, with 7 bases aligning to TRBD1. The germline V gene has CDR1 MNHEY and CDR2 SVGEGT. The CDR3 is 14 residues long. J was trimmed by 3 bases and V by 10 bases; bases with no gene match: 12.

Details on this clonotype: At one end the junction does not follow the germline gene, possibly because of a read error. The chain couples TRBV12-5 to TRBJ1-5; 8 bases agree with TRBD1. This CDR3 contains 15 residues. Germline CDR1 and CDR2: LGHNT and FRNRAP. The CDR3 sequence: CASSFWAGGLQPQHF. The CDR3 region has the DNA TGTGCTAGTAGTTTTTGGGCAGGGGGCCTTCAGCCCCAGCATTTT.

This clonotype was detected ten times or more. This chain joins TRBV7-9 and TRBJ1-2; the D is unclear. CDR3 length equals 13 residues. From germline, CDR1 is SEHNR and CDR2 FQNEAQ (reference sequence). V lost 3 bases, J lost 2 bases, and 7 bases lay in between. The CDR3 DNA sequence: TGTGCCAGCAGCTTGGCGGTAAACTATGGCTACACCTTC. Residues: CASSLAVNYGYTF.

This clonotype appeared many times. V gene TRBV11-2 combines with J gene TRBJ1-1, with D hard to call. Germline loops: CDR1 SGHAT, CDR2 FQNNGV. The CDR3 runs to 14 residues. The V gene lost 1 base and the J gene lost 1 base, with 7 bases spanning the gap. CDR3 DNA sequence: TGTGCCAGCAGCTTAGTGTCGGCGAACACTGAAGCTTTCTTT. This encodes CASSLVSANTEAFF.

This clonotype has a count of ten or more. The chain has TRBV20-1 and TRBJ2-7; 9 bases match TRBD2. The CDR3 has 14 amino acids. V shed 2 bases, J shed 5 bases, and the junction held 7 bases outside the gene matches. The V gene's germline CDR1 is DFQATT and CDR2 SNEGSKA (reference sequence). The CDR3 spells CSARNSGRKNEQYF. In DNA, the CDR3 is TGCAGTGCTAGAAACAGCGGGAGGAAGAACGAGCAGTACTTC.

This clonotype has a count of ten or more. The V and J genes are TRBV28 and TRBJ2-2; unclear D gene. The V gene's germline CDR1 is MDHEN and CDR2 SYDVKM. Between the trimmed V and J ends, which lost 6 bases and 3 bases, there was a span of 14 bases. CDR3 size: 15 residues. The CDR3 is CASSSDFYDTGELFF. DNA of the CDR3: TGTGCCAGCAGCTCAGACTTTTATGACACCGGGGAGCTGTTTTTT. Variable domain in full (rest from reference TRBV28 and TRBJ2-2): DVKVTQSSRYLVKRTGEKVFLECVQDMDHENMFWYRQDPGLGLRLIYFSYDVKMKEKGDIPEGYSVSREKKERFSLILESASTNQTSMYLCASSSDFYDTGELFFGEGSRLTVL.

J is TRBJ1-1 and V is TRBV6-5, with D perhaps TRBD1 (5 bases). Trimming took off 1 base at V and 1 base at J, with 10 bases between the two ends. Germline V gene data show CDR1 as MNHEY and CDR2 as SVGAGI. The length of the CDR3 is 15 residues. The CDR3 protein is CASSYWGRKNTEAFF. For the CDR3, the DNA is TGTGCCAGCAGTTACTGGGGACGGAAGAACACTGAAGCTTTCTTT.

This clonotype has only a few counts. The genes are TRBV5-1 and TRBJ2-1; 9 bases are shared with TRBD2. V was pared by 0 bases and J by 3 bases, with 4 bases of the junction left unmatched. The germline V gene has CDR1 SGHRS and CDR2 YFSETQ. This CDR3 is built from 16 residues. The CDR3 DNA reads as TGCGCCAGCAGCTTGGCCGGAGCGGGAGGCTACAATGAGCAGTTCTTC. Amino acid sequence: CASSLAGAGGYNEQFF.

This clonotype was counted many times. The CDR3, as DNA: TGTGCCAGCAGCTTACTAGCGGGAGGGGATACGCAGTATTTT. Protein: CASSLLAGGDTQYF. The rearrangement links TRBV11-2 to TRBJ2-3; 12 positions agree with TRBD2. This CDR3 comprises 14 residues. Trimming at V came to 2 bases and at J to 6 bases, leaving 0 bases not matched to a gene. CDR1 is SGHAT and CDR2 is FQNNGV in the germline V gene.

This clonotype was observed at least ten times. CDR3: CASSAQGAYYYEQYF. CDR3 coding DNA: TGTGCCAGCAGCGCCCAGGGGGCCTACTACTACGAGCAGTACTTC. The chain has TRBV7-2 and TRBJ2-7; TRBD1 agrees at 8 bases. The CDR3 contains 15 residues. From germline, CDR1 is SGHTA and CDR2 FQGNSA. V was clipped by 5 bases and J by 3 bases; unmatched bases: 9.

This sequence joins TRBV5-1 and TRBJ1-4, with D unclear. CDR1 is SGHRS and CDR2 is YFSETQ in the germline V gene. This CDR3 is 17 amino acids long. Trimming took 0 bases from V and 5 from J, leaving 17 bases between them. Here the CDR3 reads CASSLALFVGKNEKLFF. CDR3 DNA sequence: TGCGCCAGCAGCTTGGCCTTGTTCGTGGGAAAGAATGAAAAACTGTTTTTT. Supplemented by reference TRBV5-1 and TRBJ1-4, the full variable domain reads KAGVTQTPRYLIKTRGQQVTLSCSPISGHRSVSWYQQTPGQGLQFLFEYFSETQRNKGNFPGRFSGRQFSNSRSEMNVSTLELGDSALYLCASSLALFVGKNEKLFFGSGTQLSVL.

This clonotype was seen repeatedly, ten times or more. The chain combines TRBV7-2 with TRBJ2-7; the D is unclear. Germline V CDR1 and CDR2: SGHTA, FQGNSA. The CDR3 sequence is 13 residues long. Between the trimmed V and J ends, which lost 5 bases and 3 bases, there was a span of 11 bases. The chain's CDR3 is CASSATALYEQYF. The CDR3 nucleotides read TGTGCCAGCAGCGCAACAGCTCTCTACGAGCAGTACTTC.

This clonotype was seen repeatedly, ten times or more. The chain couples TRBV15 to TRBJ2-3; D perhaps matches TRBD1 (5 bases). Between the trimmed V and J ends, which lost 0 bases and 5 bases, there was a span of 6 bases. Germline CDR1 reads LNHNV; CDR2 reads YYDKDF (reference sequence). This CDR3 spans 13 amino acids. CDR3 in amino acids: CATSRDTGDTQYF. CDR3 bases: TGTGCCACCAGCAGAGATACAGGAGATACGCAGTATTTT.

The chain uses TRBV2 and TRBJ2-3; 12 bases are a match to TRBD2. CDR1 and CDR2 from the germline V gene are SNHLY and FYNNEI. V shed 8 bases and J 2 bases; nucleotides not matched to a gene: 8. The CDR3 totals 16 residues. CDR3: CASLSSGRALTDTQYF. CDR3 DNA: TGTGCCAGCCTGTCTAGCGGGAGGGCCCTCACAGATACGCAGTATTTT.

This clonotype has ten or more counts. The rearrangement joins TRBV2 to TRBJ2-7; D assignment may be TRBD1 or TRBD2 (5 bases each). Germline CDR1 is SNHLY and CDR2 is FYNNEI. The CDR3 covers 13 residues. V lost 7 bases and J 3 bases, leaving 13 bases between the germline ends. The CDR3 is CASTGTANYEQYF. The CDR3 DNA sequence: TGTGCCAGCACGGGGACCGCGAACTACGAGCAGTACTTC.

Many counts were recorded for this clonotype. Written as DNA, the CDR3 is TGTGCCAGCAGCCTCGTTTTTGGGCGTAAGATTCAAGTGAACACTGAAGCTTTCTTT. This gives the protein CASSLVFGRKIQVNTEAFF. V is TRBV6-2 or TRBV6-3 and J is TRBJ1-1, with D hard to call. The CDR3 has 19 amino acids. Deletions cut 6 bases from V and 0 bases from J, with 26 bases between. Germline assignment: CDR1 MNHEY and CDR2 SVGEGT.